This TCR beta chain was sequenced during a study of tumor-infiltrating lymphocytes in localized non-small cell lung cancer. Germline V gives CDR1 SGHAT, CDR2 FQNNGV. The V end lost 5 bases, the J end lost 8 bases, and 13 bases lay between the germline ends. The CDR3 covers 13 residues. This clone was observed a handful of times. Libraries were prepared by immunoSEQ multiplex PCR; TCRdb keeps only in-frame clonotypes and omits some of them. The table lists 20,000 or so clones, around 78% of them singletons. The chain employs TRBV11-2 and TRBJ1-5; unclear D gene. The sequencing input was lung tumor tissue. The receptor comes from a human donor with non-small cell lung cancer. CDR3 loop: CASSKGVGEPQHF. The CDR3 bases are TGTGCCAGCAGCAAGGGTGTGGGTGAGCCCCAGCATTTT. Full variable domain (rest looked up from reference TRBV11-2 and TRBJ1-5): EAGVAQSPRYKIIEKRQSVAFWCNPISGHATLYWYQQILGQGPKLLIQFQNNGVVDDSQLPKDRFSAERLKGVDSTLKIQPAKLEDSAVYLCASSKGVGEPQHFGDGTRLSIL.